This entry concerns a single TCR beta chain. What antigen it recognizes has not been identified. The input lacks base qualities; no much larger clone sits a single base away. After removal of 10 bases from V and 3 bases from J, the junction retains 8 bases not matched to a gene. Sequences SGHTA (CDR1) and FQGNSA (CDR2) are obtained from the germline V gene. The CDR3 starts with the cysteine, ends with the phenylalanine, and has 13 residues. Only the CDR3 region is kept as DNA, spanning 39 bases read in frame from base 1. These data are taken from a study of T cells in tuberculosis (dated by TCRdb to the late 2010s). In terms of the full investigation: To characterize T cells specific for the mycobacterial lipid antigen glucose monomycolate (GMM), the study used CD1B tetramers together with high-throughput TCR immunosequencing. With under twelve people per group, a South African clinical cohort compared IGRA-negative adolescents, IGRA-positive adolescents with latent tuberculosis, and adults with active tuberculosis. Active tuberculosis patient PBMC were archived before or within 7 days of starting standard anti-tuberculosis treatment.

The immunoSEQ multiplex PCR assay was used to generate TCR libraries, with TCR-beta and/or TCR-alpha/delta assays applied to each sample. The amplified TCR libraries were sequenced on the Illumina high-throughput platform. As for how the authors treated the data: Clustering and dimensionality reduction relied on pairwise TCRdist distances among GMM-specific receptors from T cells that were either sorted ex vivo or expanded in vitro. The score assigned to each clinical repertoire was mean NN-distance, meaning the average TCRdist to the nearest 10% of tetramer-positive reference sequences. GEM TCR motif frequency was computed as the fraction of unique TCRs matching known GEM sequences by V/J usage and CDR3 length. Linear discriminant analysis with leave-one-out cross-validation, implemented in scikit-learn, was used to classify active tuberculosis. The table was pulled from immuneACCESS by TCRdb, which kept in-frame rearrangements only. Such tables lose some clones; where checked, under half of the loss comes from unresolved V genes, and the rest has no known cause. V, J and clone size derive from that table, while D and trimming were established from the DNA sequence. For this sample the table gives roughly 34,000 clones, of which about 90% were detected only once. 5% to 6.5% of the sample is held by the ten biggest clonotypes.

The study at large found these results: Active tuberculosis TCR-alpha repertoires showed smaller mean NN-distances to GMM-specific TCRs than IGRA-negative controls, suggesting clonal expansion of these TCRs. Smaller NN-distances were partly driven by shorter CDR3-alpha lengths in active tuberculosis patients, and statistical significance was not reached for the TCR-beta difference. Clinical samples were chosen by availability of cryopreserved specimens, and active tuberculosis cases were adults while controls were adolescents. With the diverse GMM-specific repertoire as input, a classifier achieved 85% to 90% accuracy (AUROC 0.90), whereas GEM motif frequencies as input gave more than 55% accuracy.

The time point label, as the study defines it: new active TB diagnosis, blood taken before or within 7 days of starting treatment. Patients with active tuberculosis were defined as newly diagnosed, HIV-seronegative South African adults aged 18 years or older. Confirmation of active tuberculosis was obtained by positive sputum smear microscopy and/or positive M. tuberculosis culture. Immunosequencing of unsorted cryopreserved PBMC covered, on average, about 100,000 T cells per clinical donor. Sequenced material: PBMCs, taken at tuberculosis diagnosis. This chain is built from TRBV7-2 and TRBJ2-7; 8 central bases correspond to TRBD2. This receptor was identified in an adult with tuberculosis. The DNA is TGTGCCACCAAACTAGCGGAAAACTACGAGCAGTACTTC. It codes for CATKLAENYEQYF.